Here is one TCR beta chain with its context. The data originate from a study of blood T cell repertoires in COVID-19. Study overall: The study drew acute and convalescent COVID-19 samples from the United States, Italy and Spain.

Germline V lookup: CDR1 SGHDT, CDR2 YYEEEE. V lost 5 bases and J lost 7, with 15 bases in between. The CDR3 covers 13 residues. Using immunoSEQ multiplex PCR, the repertoire was profiled, and TCRdb retains in-frame clones only, with some absent. The table has approximately 500,000 clones, 85% to 90% seen once. Sequencing input: peripheral blood. The origin of this receptor is a woman aged 45-65 years with COVID-19, enrolled during active disease. The chain uses TRBV5-6 and TRBJ1-1; the D gene is possibly TRBD1 (5 bases). The CDR3 is CASRQTTEIEAFF. CDR3 sequence (DNA): TGTGCCAGCAGACAAACGACAGAGATTGAAGCTTTCTTT. Full variable domain (rest looked up from reference TRBV5-6 and TRBJ1-1): DAGVTQSPTHLIKTRGQQVTLRCSPKSGHDTVSWYQQALGQGPQFIFQYYEEEERQRGNFPDRFSGHQFPNYSSELNVNALLLGDSALYLCASRQTTEIEAFFGQGTRLTVV.